This TCR beta chain was recorded in a study of regulatory T cells in long-lasting Graves disease. The sample's time point: persistent/refractory GD, antithyroid drugs over 5 years with positive TRAb. PBMC-derived RNA was used for the TCR library. For TCR beta, libraries came from iRepertoire HTBI primers and Arm-PCR of CDR3 regions. A single record per CDR3 protein comes from TCRdb applying MiXCR to the multiplex PCR reads. The sample shows about 430,000 distinct CDR3 sequences, about 21% of them seen only once. The study, taken as a whole, reports: Persistent cases favored TRBV28, TRBJ1-2 and TRBJ2-5.

Germline CDR1 and CDR2: MGHRA and YSYEKL. This CDR3 comprises 15 residues. The V end lost 1 base, the J end lost 5 bases, and 14 bases lay between the germline ends. This clonotype was picked up a small number of times. Its antigen remains unknown. This clonotype was obtained from a female donor with Graves disease. The J gene is TRBJ2-5, the V gene TRBV4-1, with TRBD2 as a possible D gene (6 bases). Material: peripheral blood mononuclear cells (PBMCs), obtained when the disease was refractory, from a patient treated with antithyroid drugs. CDR3 nucleotides: TGCGCCAGCAGCCAAGTCATTACGGGAGCTGAGACCCAGTACTTC. It translates to CASSQVITGAETQYF.